A single T cell receptor beta chain is shown here with its context. These data belong to a study of blood T cell repertoires in COVID-19. Study context: Whether acute or convalescent, the COVID-19 samples came from the United States, Italy and Spain. Sample material is recorded as cDNA or gDNA derived from T cells, B-cell-depleted T cells, or PBMCs.

V shed 5 bases and J shed 4 bases, with 21 bases lying between them. The CDR3 is 16 amino acids. Germline CDR1 MNHEY, CDR2 SMNVEV (reference sequence). How the authors handled the data: Researchers report that nucleated cell counts were estimated from reference gene primer amplification. Sequenced by immunoSEQ multiplex PCR; TCRdb stores in-frame clones only, minus some. V, J and clone size derive from that table, while D and trimming were established from the DNA sequence. Of over 300,000 clones detected, 86% appear once; the ten largest clones hold 1.5% to 2%. V is TRBV27 and J is TRBJ2-7; possible D gene TRBD2, 7 bases. The sequence was collected from a woman between 45 and 60 years old with acute or convalescent COVID-19. The sample taken for sequencing was peripheral blood. The chain's CDR3 is CASSLPEGGGWYEQYF. The DNA for the CDR3 is TGTGCCAGCAGTCTCCCCGAGGGGGGGGGTTGGTACGAGCAGTACTTC.